What follows is one T cell receptor (beta chain) and its context. Its specificity is not known. Trimming took 3 bases from V and 7 from J, leaving 19 bases between them. The CDR3 length is 17 residues. Germline V lookup: CDR1 KGHSH, CDR2 LQKENI. This sample was taken from a study of shared clonotypes between healthy human individuals. Study-wide points: With few donors, the genetic and exposure-history diversity represented was limited. The sampled material consisted only of blood, and tissue repertoires are likely to differ. The sharing of 5% to 6.5% of naive CD4 clonotypes was seen across several donors.

Authors' analysis steps: ImmunoSEQ supplied junction-only sequences lacking quality scores, so filtering was different. The data were produced by immunoSEQ multiplex PCR, yet TCRdb's version contains in-frame clones alone and is incomplete. V, J and clone size are taken as reported in that table, and D and trimming were inferred from the DNA itself. The data show about 2 million clones, roughly 96% seen once. The chain employs TRBV18 and TRBJ1-6; D ambiguous. The sequence derives from a man aged 18 to 30 in good health. The sample taken for sequencing was naive CD4+ T cells sorted from blood. Subset indicated: CD45RA+ positively selected. CDR3 residues: CASSPPPGLLPNSPLHF. CDR3 in DNA: TGTGCCAGCTCACCTCCCCCTGGCCTTTTGCCCAATTCACCCCTCCACTTT.